These 15 T cell receptor beta chains originate from one sample sequenced in a study of cytomegalovirus exposure and HLA in healthy donors. Produced via immunoSEQ multiplex PCR; TCRdb's table is partial and in-frame only. The top ten clones hold 4% to 4.5% of a sample with 150,000 to 200,000 clones, about nine tenths of them seen once. The sample consisted of PBMCs. The source is a man aged 18 to 30 in good health and CMV-seropositive.

V usage is TRBV28 and J usage is TRBJ1-1; 11 bases align to TRBD1. Trimming removed 0 bases from V and 5 bases from J; junction bases left unmatched: 8. CDR3 length: 17 residues. Germline loops: CDR1 MDHEN, CDR2 SYDVKM. The CDR3 DNA reads as TGTGCCAGCAGTTTATGGGACAGGGGGCCGTCCGGTACTGAAGCTTTCTTT. This encodes CASSLWDRGPSGTEAFF.

This chain connects TRBV11-2 to TRBJ2-5; possibly TRBD1 for D (5 bases). Germline CDR1 SGHAT, CDR2 FQNNGV. V lost 5 bases and J lost 9, with 16 bases in between. The CDR3 totals 13 residues. The CDR3 nucleotides read TGTGCCAGCAGCCCTCTAACCGAAGGGGCCCAGTACTTC. Amino acids: CASSPLTEGAQYF.

The chain couples TRBV7-8 to TRBJ1-4, with 8 nucleotides matching TRBD1. The CDR3 extends over 12 amino acids. Germline V gene sequence: CDR1 SGHVS, CDR2 FQNEAQ. J lost 14 bases, V lost 5 bases, and 7 bases had no gene match. The CDR3 region has the DNA TGTGCCAGCAGCCTACGACAGGGGAGTCTGTTTTTT. It yields the protein CASSLRQGSLFF.

The V gene is TRBV5-4, the J gene TRBJ2-6, with TRBD1 as a possible D gene (5 bases). The V end was cut by 0 bases, the J end by 0 bases, with 7 bases between. Germline V CDR1 and CDR2: SGHNT, YYREEE (reference sequence). The CDR3 has 16 amino acids. The CDR3 sequence is CASSLGTYSGANVLTF. The CDR3 DNA reads as TGTGCCAGCAGCTTGGGGACATACTCTGGGGCCAACGTCCTGACTTTC.

This rearrangement joins TRBV14 to TRBJ2-7; the match to TRBD2 covers 8 bases. With V trimmed by 6 bases and J by 1 base, 2 bases remained unmatched. The CDR3 contains 13 residues. CDR1 is SGHDN, CDR2 FVKESK, per germline. CDR3 sequence reads: CASRPSGSYEQYF. CDR3 bases: TGTGCCAGCAGGCCTAGCGGGTCCTACGAGCAGTACTTC. The variable domain in full, with the rest retrieved from reference TRBV14 and TRBJ2-7, is EAGVTQFPSHSVIEKGQTVTLRCDPISGHDNLYWYRRVMGKEIKFLLHFVKESKQDESGMPNNRFLAERTGGTYSTLKVQPAELEDSGVYFCASRPSGSYEQYFGPGTRLTVT.

The gene calls are TRBV10-1 and TRBJ2-2; D gene unclear. V was pared by 6 bases and J by 3 bases, with 11 bases between. Per the germline V gene, CDR1 is WNHNN and CDR2 is SYGVQD (reference sequence). The CDR3 is 14 residues long. CDR3 bases: TGCGCCAGCAGCCCGTCTCGGGACACCGGGGAGCTGTTTTTT. Translated: CASSPSRDTGELFF.

The chain joins TRBV21-1 to TRBJ2-1; the table's D call, TRBD2, has no DNA check behind it. TRBV21-1 is labeled a pseudogene. The CDR3 spans 12 residues. The CDR3 DNA follows: TGTGCCAGCAGCATCCAGCGGGATGAGCAGTTCTTC. It encodes CASSIQRDEQFF.

This sequence joins TRBV5-4 and TRBJ2-1, with TRBD2 matching 12 bases. This CDR3 contains 16 residues. The V segment lost 0 bases and the J segment 7 bases; nucleotides outside the gene matches: 5. Germline CDR1 SGHNT, CDR2 YYREEE (reference sequence). The CDR3 protein is CASSLGLAGVRNEQFF. As DNA, the CDR3 is TGTGCCAGCAGCTTGGGACTAGCGGGAGTAAGGAATGAGCAGTTCTTC.

This chain uses TRBV4-1 with TRBJ2-7, with 11 bases fitting TRBD1. The V segment lost 1 base and the J segment 2 bases; nucleotides outside the gene matches: 13. CDR1 is MGHRA, CDR2 YSYEKL, per germline. This CDR3 spans 19 amino acids. The CDR3 is CASSQGKGWGTGGTYEQYF. For the CDR3, the DNA is TGCGCCAGCAGCCAAGGAAAGGGATGGGGGACAGGGGGAACCTACGAGCAGTACTTC.

The V call is TRBV7-9, the J call TRBJ2-7; 9 nucleotides agree with TRBD1. Germline V lookup: CDR1 SEHNR, CDR2 FQNEAQ (reference sequence). Trimming cost V 1 base and J 7 bases; bases outside gene matches: 8. The CDR3 is 15 residues long. As DNA, the CDR3 is TGTGCCAGCAGCTTAGGACAGGGGGAGTCGGGAGAGCAGTACTTC. Translation: CASSLGQGESGEQYF.

The chain recombines TRBV19 with TRBJ2-2, with 8 bases lining up with TRBD1. CDR3 length: 14 residues. CDR1 LNHDA and CDR2 SQIVND come from the germline V gene (reference sequence). J gave up 5 bases and V 6 bases, and 5 bases lay outside the gene matches. The CDR3 loop reads CASRATGGTGELFF. CDR3 nucleotide sequence: TGTGCCAGTAGGGCCACAGGGGGAACCGGGGAGCTGTTTTTT.

The V call is TRBV20-1, the J call TRBJ1-2, with D possibly TRBD1 on 6 matching bases. V was trimmed by 4 bases and J by 8 bases, leaving 11 bases between them. The CDR3 runs to 11 residues. Germline values: CDR1 DFQATT, CDR2 SNEGSKA (reference sequence). The DNA for the CDR3 is TGCAGTGCTAAAACAGGGCAAGGCTACACCTTC. Translated: CSAKTGQGYTF.

The rearrangement uses TRBV23-1 and TRBJ2-2, with a weak D call TRBD2 (5 bases). TRBV23-1 is noted as an ORF with a role that remains uncertain. V was clipped by 4 bases and J by 2 bases, with 11 bases between them. This CDR3 spans 15 amino acids. The CDR3 nucleotides read TGCGCCAGCAGTCGAGGACTCCAAAACACCGGGGAGCTGTTTTTT. Its translation: CASSRGLQNTGELFF.

The V gene is TRBV6-5, the J gene TRBJ2-1; D uncertain. The V gene's germline CDR1 is MNHEY and CDR2 SVGAGI. CDR3 length: 14 residues. Trimming took 8 bases from V and 0 from J, leaving 11 bases between them. CDR3 in DNA: TGTGCCAGCGGCTCGTCAAGCTCCTACAATGAGCAGTTCTTC. Encoded protein: CASGSSSSYNEQFF.

Only one count was recorded for this clone. This sequence joins TRBV7-9 and TRBJ2-1, with TRBD2 as a possible D gene (6 bases). Germline-derived CDR1 and CDR2 are SEHNR and FQNEAQ (reference sequence). The CDR3 covers 16 residues. V was trimmed by 2 bases and J by 4 bases, leaving 15 bases between them. The CDR3 nucleotides read TGTGCCAGCAGCTTATGGGGCGTAGCGGCTTACAATGAGCAGTTCTTC. Its protein product is CASSLWGVAAYNEQFF. Using reference TRBV7-9 and TRBJ2-1 for the parts outside the CDR3, the full variable domain is DTGVSQNPRHKITKRGQNVTFRCDPISEHNRLYWYRQTLGQGPEFLTYFQNEAQLEKSRLLSDRFSAERPKGSFSTLEIQRTEQGDSAMYLCASSLWGVAAYNEQFFGPGTRLTVL.